The table lists the clone carrying this TCR beta chain with a count of one. Its antigen is unidentified. This entry belongs to a study of T cell responses to AZD1222 COVID-19 vaccine. Per the germline V gene, CDR1 is LNHDA and CDR2 is SQIVND (reference sequence). The CDR3 is made up of 13 amino acids. The ends were cut back, 5 bases at V and 4 bases at J, with 11 bases in the middle. Study results and limitations: Baseline serology detected seropositivity in only 5 to 7 AZD1222 recipients.

Assay: immunoSEQ multiplex PCR; the TCRdb copy retains only in-frame clones and omits some. The sample shows 100,000 to 150,000 clones, around nine tenths of them seen only once. The rearrangement links TRBV19 to TRBJ1-1, with D possibly being TRBD1 (5 bases). This specimen consisted of peripheral blood, obtained on day 0 of AZD1222 vaccination. This TCR was sampled from an adult in good health. DNA of the CDR3: TGTGCCAGTAGTCAAACCGGGGGCACTGAAGCTTTCTTT. This gives the protein CASSQTGGTEAFF.